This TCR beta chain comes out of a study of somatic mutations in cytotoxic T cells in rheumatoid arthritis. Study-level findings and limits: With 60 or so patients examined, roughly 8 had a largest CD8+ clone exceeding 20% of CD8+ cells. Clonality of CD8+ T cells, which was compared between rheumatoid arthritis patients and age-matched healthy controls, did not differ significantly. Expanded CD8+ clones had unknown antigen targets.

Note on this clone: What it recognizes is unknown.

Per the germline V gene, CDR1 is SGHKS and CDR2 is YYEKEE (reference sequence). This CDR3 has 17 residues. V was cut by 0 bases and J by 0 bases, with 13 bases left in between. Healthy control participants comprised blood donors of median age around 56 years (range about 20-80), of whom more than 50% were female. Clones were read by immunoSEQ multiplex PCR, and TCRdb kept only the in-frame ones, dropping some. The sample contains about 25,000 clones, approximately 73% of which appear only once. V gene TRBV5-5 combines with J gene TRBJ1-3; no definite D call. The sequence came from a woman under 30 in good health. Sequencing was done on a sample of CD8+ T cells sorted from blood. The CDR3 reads CASSLDFVPSSGNTIYF. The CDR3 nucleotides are TGTGCCAGCAGCTTGGATTTTGTCCCTAGCTCTGGAAACACCATATATTTT.